This T cell receptor beta chain was recovered during a study of blood T cells in healthy people across ages. About the research overall: In model experiments, template switching was able to capture about one barcoded beta molecule for every two T cells that were present.

Findings and caveats of the study: It was held that the diversity estimates obtained from one million T cells were underestimates.

A single count supports this clonotype. The antigen is undetermined. CDR3 length equals 14 residues. V lost 6 bases and J lost 7, with 16 bases in between. Germline CDR1 SNHLY, CDR2 FYNNEI. Peripheral blood, ten milliliters per donor, was collected. The study isolated at least 6.5 million PBMCs from each sample. The use of a sample-barcoded 5' primer and a J-beta primer mix characterized a second PCR of about 7 to 12 cycles. TCRdb processed the 5' RACE reads anew with MiXCR; each CDR3 protein has one entry. Among hundreds of thousands of distinct CDR3 sequences, approximately 60% were seen once, and the ten largest hold more than 25%.

The TCR sequence derives from a man in his forties in good health. Sample: blood. This sequence joins TRBV2 and TRBJ2-4; D is tentatively TRBD1 or TRBD2 (5 bases each). The CDR3 bases are TGTGCCAGCAGGGATAGGGACCTCCCCAACATTCAGTACTTC. Amino acids: CASRDRDLPNIQYF.